This passage covers 32 T cell receptor beta chains from one sample sequenced in a study of T-cell memory formation after mild COVID-19. Each CDR3 protein gets one entry after TCRdb re-called the 5' RACE reads with MiXCR. The sample lists 550,000 to 650,000 distinct CDR3 sequences; 15% to 20% were seen once. Sequencing was done on a sample of PBMCs or a T cell subset sorted from them (not recorded which). Source of these receptors: an adult woman who had mild COVID-19 (a few samples of this study predate the infection). Cell type and time point are not known.

This clonotype was observed at least ten times. V is TRBV3-1 and J is TRBJ2-2; TRBD2 might be the D (5 bases). Trimming pared 6 bases from V and 5 bases from J, leaving 7 bases between. The germline CDR1 and CDR2 sequences are LGHDT and YNNKEL (reference sequence). The CDR3 loop spans 12 amino acids. CDR3 protein: CASRLATGELFF. CDR3 sequence (DNA): TGTGCCAGCAGGCTAGCTACCGGGGAGCTGTTTTTT.

Only a few counts were recorded for this clonotype. The rearrangement links TRBV4-1 to TRBJ2-2; a possible D gene is TRBD2 (6 bases). V was cut by 0 bases and J by 4 bases, with 12 bases left in between. CDR1 MGHRA and CDR2 YSYEKL come from the germline V gene. CDR3 length: 16 residues. CDR3 residues: CASSQDSLLATGELFF. In nucleotides, the CDR3 is TGCGCCAGCAGCCAAGATTCCCTACTAGCCACCGGGGAGCTGTTTTTT.

This clonotype has more than one count but fewer than ten. DNA for the CDR3: TGTGCCACCAGTGACCAACCTACAGGGCCGCCCCAGCATTTT. As protein: CATSDQPTGPPQHF. V gene TRBV24-1 combines with J gene TRBJ1-5, with D perhaps matching TRBD1 (6 bases). The germline gives CDR1 KGHDR, CDR2 SFDVKD. This CDR3 has 14 residues. Trimming took off 4 bases at V and 9 bases at J, with 15 bases between the two ends.

This clonotype came up a few times. The V and J genes are TRBV21-1 and TRBJ1-1; the table names TRBD1, a call not compared with the DNA. TRBV21-1 counts as a pseudogene. The CDR3 is 15 amino acids. The CDR3 DNA sequence: TGTGCCAGCAGCAAAGGCGACAGCCCGAGCACTGAAGCTTTCTTT. Its protein product is CASSKGDSPSTEAFF.

This clonotype was picked up a small number of times. This chain connects TRBV19 to TRBJ1-1; 8 nucleotides match TRBD1. After removal of 6 bases from V and 4 bases from J, the junction contained 4 bases not matched to a gene. The germline V gene encodes CDR1 LNHDA and CDR2 SQIVND (reference sequence). CDR3 length equals 13 residues. The CDR3 bases are TGTGCCAGTAGGGACAGGGCGGGCACTGAAGCTTTCTTT. Residues: CASRDRAGTEAFF.

V is TRBV7-9 and J is TRBJ1-1; D may be TRBD1 (6 bases). V was cut by 1 base and J by 0 bases, with 15 bases left in between. CDR1 is SEHNR and CDR2 is FQNEAQ in the germline V gene (reference sequence). CDR3 length: 17 amino acids. CDR3 bases: TGTGCCAGCAGCTTAGTCCCCCGACAGGACATGAACACTGAAGCTTTCTTT. Translation gives CASSLVPRQDMNTEAFF.

CDR3 in amino acids: CSARDPGLILNEQFF. The CDR3 DNA follows: TGCAGTGCTAGAGATCCGGGACTTATTCTCAATGAGCAGTTCTTC. The chain couples TRBV20-1 to TRBJ2-1, with a possible D match to TRBD2 (6 bases). In germline, CDR1 is DFQATT, CDR2 SNEGSKA (reference sequence). The CDR3 length is 15 residues. Trimming took off 0 bases at V and 6 bases at J, with 15 bases between the two ends.

The chain is built from TRBV14 and TRBJ2-7; 14 nucleotides match TRBD2. Germline assignment: CDR1 SGHDN and CDR2 FVKESK. The CDR3 totals 16 residues. V dropped 5 bases and J dropped 5; count of bases not matched to a gene: 8. CDR3 in amino acids: CASSEGLAGGADEQYF. The CDR3, as DNA: TGTGCCAGCAGCGAAGGACTAGCGGGAGGTGCGGACGAGCAGTACTTC.

The chain couples TRBV10-3 to TRBJ1-5, with 8 bases matching TRBD1. CDR1 is ENHRY and CDR2 is SYGVKD in the germline V gene. With V trimmed by 10 bases and J by 5 bases, 16 bases remained unmatched. The CDR3 runs 16 residues. CDR3 DNA sequence: TGTGCCACCGCCCGGCGGCAGGGGGCCCCGGATCAGCCCCAGCATTTT. This sequence encodes CATARRQGAPDQPQHF.

V and J are TRBV10-3 and TRBJ2-1; maybe TRBD2 (6 bases). V was cut by 4 bases and J by 1 base, with 14 bases left in between. This CDR3 has 16 amino acids. Germline CDR1 and CDR2: ENHRY and SYGVKD. CDR3 residues: CAISGLSGHSYNEQFF. Written as DNA, the CDR3 is TGTGCCATCAGTGGACTTAGCGGACATTCCTACAATGAGCAGTTCTTC.

The J gene is TRBJ2-3, the V gene TRBV12-3 or TRBV12-4; 11 bases agree with TRBD2. Losses at the gene ends were 6 bases for V and 0 bases for J; bases not matched to a gene: 2. The CDR3 spans 15 residues. Written as DNA, the CDR3 is TGTGCCAGCAGGACTAGCGGGGCGAGCACAGATACGCAGTATTTT. Translation gives CASRTSGASTDTQYF.

The rearrangement uses TRBV6-6 and TRBJ1-5, with unresolved D. The V and J ends lost 2 bases and 9 bases respectively, with 8 bases between them. Germline CDR1 reads MNHNY; CDR2 reads SVGAGI (reference sequence). This CDR3 is 12 amino acids long. The CDR3 reads CASSYPSGPQHF. The DNA for the CDR3 is TGTGCCAGCAGTTACCCTTCCGGGCCCCAGCATTTT.

The chain has TRBV5-6 and TRBJ2-2; D tentatively reads TRBD1 or TRBD2 (5 bases each). Trimming removed 4 bases at V and 1 base at J, with 11 bases between. The V gene's germline CDR1 is SGHDT and CDR2 YYEEEE. The CDR3 length is 15 residues. The CDR3 region has the DNA TGTGCCAGCAGCGATGGGACGGTGAACACCGGGGAGCTGTTTTTT. It translates to CASSDGTVNTGELFF.

This clonotype was seen a few times. The chain couples TRBV5-1 to TRBJ1-1, with D perhaps TRBD1 (5 bases). The CDR3 length is 15 residues. Trimming cost V 4 bases and J 4 bases, with 17 bases left between them. Germline V CDR1 and CDR2: SGHRS, YFSETQ. The CDR3, as DNA: TGCGCCAGCAGCCGGGGGATCGGCGGGAGCACTGAAGCTTTCTTT. Translated, it gives CASSRGIGGSTEAFF.

The rearrangement joins TRBV30 to TRBJ1-6, with TRBD1 as a possible D gene (5 bases). The CDR3 loop spans 12 amino acids. Per germline, CDR1 GTSNPN and CDR2 SVGIG (reference sequence). V shed 3 bases and J shed 8 bases, with 8 bases lying between them. The CDR3 DNA reads TGTGCCTGGAGAGACAGTCATTCACCCCTCCACTTT. Amino acid sequence: CAWRDSHSPLHF.

This clonotype was detected only a few times. The chain employs TRBV6-2 or TRBV6-3 and TRBJ2-1, with 8 bases matching TRBD2. V shed 7 bases and J 2 bases; nucleotides not matched to a gene: 4. The germline CDR1 and CDR2 sequences are MNHEY and SVGEGT. The CDR3 has 14 residues. CDR3 coding DNA: TGTGCCAGCAATAGCGGGACGACCTACAATGAGCAGTTCTTC. This encodes CASNSGTTYNEQFF.

In its sample, this clonotype was seen a few times. This chain connects TRBV12-5 to TRBJ2-1; D unresolved. The germline V gene has CDR1 LGHNT and CDR2 FRNRAP. V shed 3 bases and J shed 8 bases, with 5 bases lying between them. This CDR3 spans 11 amino acids. CDR3 sequence: CASGFIYEQFF. CDR3 DNA: TGTGCTAGTGGTTTTATCTATGAGCAGTTCTTC.

There are a few counts of this clonotype. The rearrangement joins TRBV7-9 to TRBJ2-7; D is tentatively TRBD1 or TRBD2 (5 bases each). Germline V gene sequence: CDR1 SEHNR, CDR2 FQNEAQ (reference sequence). Trimming left V 8 bases short and J 3 bases short, with 20 bases between. The CDR3 spans 15 residues. CDR3 sequence reads: CASASPMRGLYEQYF. Here the CDR3 DNA reads TGTGCCAGCGCAAGTCCGATGAGGGGTCTCTACGAGCAGTACTTC.

This clonotype was counted at least ten times. The chain uses TRBV6-2 or TRBV6-3 and TRBJ2-2, with no clear D. The CDR3 consists of 15 residues. Per germline, CDR1 MNHEY and CDR2 SVGEGT. V lost 0 bases to trimming and J lost 5 bases, with 10 bases between them. The CDR3: CASSYSGQTTGELFF. As DNA, the CDR3 is TGTGCCAGCAGTTACTCAGGGCAGACGACCGGGGAGCTGTTTTTT.

The V gene is TRBV3-1, the J gene TRBJ1-6, with a possible D match to TRBD1 (5 bases). In germline, CDR1 is LGHDT, CDR2 YNNKEL (reference sequence). This CDR3 has 18 residues. The V gene lost 4 bases and the J gene lost 0 bases, with 16 bases spanning the gap. CDR3 in amino acids: CASSPGRGLSSYNSPLHF. The CDR3 region has the DNA TGTGCCAGCAGCCCGGGGAGGGGACTTAGCTCCTATAATTCACCCCTCCACTTT. The entire variable domain, with the rest obtained from reference TRBV3-1 and TRBJ1-6, is as follows: DTAVSQTPKYLVTQMGNDKSIKCEQNLGHDTMYWYKQDSKKFLKIMFSYNNKELIINETVPNRFSPKSPDKAHLNLHINSLELGDSAVYFCASSPGRGLSSYNSPLHFGNGTRLTVT.

The table lists this clonotype with a count of one. The rearrangement uses TRBV7-3 and TRBJ2-1; weak D call: TRBD2 (6 bases). The CDR3 loop spans 16 amino acids. The germline V gene has CDR1 SGHTA and CDR2 FQGTGA. V gave up 2 bases and J gave up 7 bases, with 18 bases separating them. This CDR3 reads CASSLWSSSDRNEQFF. The CDR3 nucleotides are TGTGCCAGCAGCTTATGGTCGTCTAGCGATCGTAATGAGCAGTTCTTC.

The chain is built from TRBV5-1 and TRBJ2-3; 9 nucleotides match TRBD2. This CDR3 has 16 residues. V shed 1 base and J 4 bases; nucleotides not matched to a gene: 7. Germline CDR1 SGHRS, CDR2 YFSETQ. The CDR3 sequence is CASSLPTSGRSDTQYF. DNA of the CDR3: TGCGCCAGCAGCTTGCCGACTAGCGGTAGATCAGATACGCAGTATTTT.

There are a few counts of this clonotype. The J gene is TRBJ2-7, the V gene TRBV6-5; D uncertain. Per germline, CDR1 MNHEY and CDR2 SVGAGI. This CDR3 comprises 13 residues. Trimming pared 6 bases from V and 4 bases from J, leaving 13 bases between. The CDR3: CASSALSWYEQYF. As DNA, the CDR3 is TGTGCCAGCAGCGCCTTATCCTGGTACGAGCAGTACTTC.

This clonotype was detected ten times or more. This chain connects TRBV20-1 to TRBJ2-7; 11 bases are shared with TRBD2. In germline, CDR1 is DFQATT, CDR2 SNEGSKA (reference sequence). The CDR3 runs 17 residues. V lost 0 bases, J lost 4 bases, and 11 bases stayed unmatched. The CDR3 spells CSARDKSRLAGLYEQYF. The CDR3 DNA follows: TGCAGTGCTAGAGATAAATCTCGACTAGCGGGACTATACGAGCAGTACTTC.

The chain carries TRBV7-9 and TRBJ2-5; TRBD2 matches at 8 bases. J gave up 4 bases and V 4 bases, and 8 bases lay outside the gene matches. In germline, CDR1 is SEHNR, CDR2 FQNEAQ (reference sequence). The CDR3 covers 15 residues. The chain's CDR3 is CASSWTSGSGETQYF. Written as DNA, the CDR3 is TGTGCCAGCAGCTGGACGAGCGGGAGTGGAGAGACCCAGTACTTC. The full variable domain, with the rest looked up from reference TRBV7-9 and TRBJ2-5, is DTGVSQNPRHKITKRGQNVTFRCDPISEHNRLYWYRQTLGQGPEFLTYFQNEAQLEKSRLLSDRFSAERPKGSFSTLEIQRTEQGDSAMYLCASSWTSGSGETQYFGPGTRLLVL.

The V call is TRBV5-1, the J call TRBJ1-2; no reliable D call. Per germline, CDR1 SGHRS and CDR2 YFSETQ. Trimming left V 1 base short and J 6 bases short, with 10 bases between. The CDR3 sequence is 13 residues long. The CDR3 DNA sequence: TGCGCCAGCAGCTTGCGAAGGGAGGATGGCTACACCTTC. This encodes CASSLRREDGYTF.

This clonotype was observed a few times. This chain uses TRBV5-1 with TRBJ2-1; D is possibly TRBD2 (5 bases). Germline-derived CDR1 and CDR2 are SGHRS and YFSETQ. The CDR3 length is 15 residues. V was cut by 2 bases and J by 7 bases, with 16 bases left in between. CDR3 DNA: TGCGCCAGCAGCTTCAATCCTCTAGGCGGGAATGAGCAGTTCTTC. Residues: CASSFNPLGGNEQFF. The whole variable domain, remainder taken from reference TRBV5-1 and TRBJ2-1, is KAGVTQTPRYLIKTRGQQVTLSCSPISGHRSVSWYQQTPGQGLQFLFEYFSETQRNKGNFPGRFSGRQFSNSRSEMNVSTLELGDSALYLCASSFNPLGGNEQFFGPGTRLTVL.

This clonotype was found a few times. The chain combines TRBV3-1 with TRBJ2-7; 11 nucleotides match TRBD1. The CDR3 length is 14 residues. Per germline, CDR1 LGHDT and CDR2 YNNKEL (reference sequence). The ends lost 6 bases at V and 5 bases at J; junction bases unmatched: 6. The CDR3 DNA reads TGTGCCAGCAGTCGGACAGGGGGCCGAAACGAGCAGTACTTC. It translates to CASSRTGGRNEQYF.

This clonotype was counted between two and nine times. The chain recombines TRBV18 with TRBJ1-1; D might be TRBD1 (6 bases). Per the germline V gene, CDR1 is KGHSH and CDR2 is LQKENI. V was shortened by 4 bases and J by 7 bases, with 16 bases between the two germline ends. CDR3 length: 14 residues. The CDR3 is CASSLDRSLGEAFF. CDR3 nucleotides: TGTGCCAGCTCACTAGACAGGTCCTTGGGTGAAGCTTTCTTT.

This sequence joins TRBV5-1 and TRBJ2-1; 8 nucleotides align to TRBD2. The V and J ends lost 4 bases and 10 bases, in that order; junction bases with no gene match: 7. The CDR3 extends over 13 amino acids. Germline values: CDR1 SGHRS, CDR2 YFSETQ. This chain's CDR3 is CASSGGLESEQFF. In nucleotides, the CDR3 is TGCGCCAGCAGCGGGGGACTAGAAAGCGAGCAGTTCTTC.

This clonotype came up many times. The rearrangement uses TRBV12-3 or TRBV12-4 and TRBJ1-2; the D gene is possibly TRBD1 (5 bases). V was cut by 6 bases and J by 7 bases, with 15 bases left in between. The CDR3 sequence is 13 residues long. The CDR3 DNA sequence: TGTGCCAGCAGATCGTCAGGGAGAAGTGGCTACACCTTC. The encoded protein is CASRSSGRSGYTF.

This rearrangement joins TRBV7-9 to TRBJ1-2, with a tentative D call TRBD1 (5 bases). Between the trimmed V and J ends, which lost 4 bases and 8 bases, there was a span of 20 bases. The CDR3 consists of 15 residues. Per germline, CDR1 SEHNR and CDR2 FQNEAQ (reference sequence). CDR3 sequence reads: CASSSPGFRDWGYTF. Written as DNA, the CDR3 is TGTGCCAGCAGCTCCCCAGGCTTCAGGGACTGGGGCTACACCTTC.